A selection of T cell receptor beta chains follows, all from one sample in a study of control samples from healthy donors and cancer patients. Produced via immunoSEQ multiplex PCR; TCRdb's table is partial and in-frame only. The sample has 170,000 or so clones; 85% to 95% are singletons. The specimen sequenced was blood. These receptors were collected from a woman between 18 and 29 years old in good health. Each CDR3 is given with its conserved first and last residue. Each record gives: D gene, V gene, clone size, J gene, CDR3 protein, CDR3 DNA. A D gene is named only where the DNA matches it firmly. Not all rows give a size; the values are once, few, many and, for expanded clones, a class.

D: NA; V: TRBV30; size: NA; J: TRBJ2-2; CDR3: CAWSVRKGWDPWSDTGELFF; DNA: TGTGCCTGGAGTGTACGTAAGGGTTGGGATCCCTGGAGCGACACCGGGGAGCTGTTTTTT
D: NA; V: TRBV2; size: NA; J: TRBJ1-2; CDR3: CASSEAETYYGYTF; DNA: TGTGCCAGCAGTGAAGCAGAAACCTACTATGGCTACACCTTC
D: NA; V: TRBV5-5; size: NA; J: TRBJ1-5; CDR3: CASSPGPNVNQPQHF; DNA: TGTGCCAGCAGCCCGGGACCGAACGTCAATCAGCCCCAGCATTTT
D: TRBD1; V: TRBV19; size: once; J: TRBJ1-1; CDR3: CASSPAGGNTEAFF; DNA: TGTGCCAGTAGTCCCGCAGGGGGAAACACTGAAGCTTTCTTT
D: TRBD1; V: TRBV11-3; size: once; J: TRBJ1-1; CDR3: CASSLRDRVPAFF; DNA: TGTGCCAGCAGCTTAAGGGACAGGGTACCAGCTTTCTTT
D: NA; V: TRBV7-2; size: NA; J: TRBJ2-7; CDR3: CASSFGEGSGYEQYF; DNA: TGTGCCAGCAGCTTTGGGGAAGGGTCGGGCTACGAGCAGTACTTC
D: TRBD1; V: TRBV11-3; size: NA; J: TRBJ1-2; CDR3: CASSLGQGAPGGYTF; DNA: TGTGCCAGCAGCTTAGGCCAGGGGGCCCCCGGAGGCTACACCTTC
D: NA; V: TRBV3-1/TRBV3-2; size: NA; J: TRBJ2-7; CDR3: CASSLSGIGGYEQYF; DNA: TGTGCCAGCAGCCTTTCCGGAATAGGAGGTTACGAGCAGTACTTC
D: NA; V: TRBV20-1; size: NA; J: TRBJ2-1; CDR3: CSARDSFEQFF; DNA: TGCAGTGCTAGAGATTCGTTCGAGCAGTTCTTC
D: NA; V: TRBV5-6; size: NA; J: TRBJ2-1; CDR3: CASSPHLAGFYNEQFF; DNA: TGTGCCAGCAGCCCCCATCTGGCAGGCTTTTACAATGAGCAGTTCTTC
D: TRBD1; V: TRBV29-1; size: NA; J: TRBJ2-3; CDR3: CSVDLHGTGNLADTQYF; DNA: TGCAGCGTTGACTTACACGGGACAGGGAATTTGGCAGATACGCAGTATTTT
D: NA; V: TRBV25-1; size: NA; J: TRBJ2-5; CDR3: CASSDQGGNFEETQYF; DNA: TGTGCCAGCAGTGACCAGGGGGGGAATTTTGAGGAGACCCAGTACTTC
D: NA; V: TRBV3-1/TRBV3-2; size: NA; J: TRBJ2-7; CDR3: CASNPGLADEQYF; DNA: TGTGCCAGCAACCCAGGGCTTGCCGACGAGCAGTACTTC
D: TRBD2; V: TRBV6-2/TRBV6-3; size: NA; J: TRBJ2-7; CDR3: CASSYTRLAGVHEQYF; DNA: TGTGCCAGCAGTTACACCCGACTAGCGGGAGTTCACGAGCAGTACTTC
D: NA; V: TRBV7-2; size: NA; J: TRBJ1-1; CDR3: CASSTQGWNTEAFF; DNA: TGTGCCAGCAGTACCCAGGGGTGGAACACTGAAGCTTTCTTT
D: NA; V: TRBV2; size: NA; J: TRBJ2-7; CDR3: CASKRNPYEQYF; DNA: TGTGCCAGCAAAAGGAACCCCTACGAGCAGTACTTC
D: TRBD2; V: TRBV7-3; size: NA; J: TRBJ2-2; CDR3: CASSLESGTSGSGELFF; DNA: TGTGCCAGCAGTCTTGAATCCGGGACTAGCGGCTCCGGGGAGCTGTTTTTT
D: TRBD1; V: TRBV5-1; size: NA; J: TRBJ1-4; CDR3: CASRISGEGAKKLFF; DNA: TGCGCCAGCAGAATTTCGGGAGAGGGGGCGAAAAAACTGTTTTTT
D: NA; V: TRBV6-5; size: NA; J: TRBJ1-1; CDR3: CASSRYEGAEAFF; DNA: TGTGCCAGCAGTCGCTATGAGGGCGCTGAAGCTTTCTTT
D: NA; V: TRBV9; size: NA; J: TRBJ2-2; CDR3: CASSVEGSGLNTGELFF; DNA: TGTGCCAGCAGCGTGGAAGGCTCGGGACTGAACACCGGGGAGCTGTTTTTT
D: TRBD1; V: TRBV29-1; size: NA; J: TRBJ1-1; CDR3: CSVPPGGQGKAFF; DNA: TGCAGCGTACCACCCGGGGGACAGGGAAAAGCTTTCTTT
D: NA; V: TRBV10-3; size: NA; J: TRBJ2-3; CDR3: CAISDKGRTDTQYF; DNA: TGTGCCATCAGTGACAAGGGGCGCACAGATACGCAGTATTTT
D: NA; V: TRBV24-1; size: NA; J: TRBJ1-2; CDR3: CATSDLDYGYTF; DNA: TGTGCCACCAGTGATTTGGACTATGGCTACACCTTC
D: NA; V: TRBV5-5; size: NA; J: TRBJ1-2; CDR3: CASSLDRGVGGYTF; DNA: TGTGCCAGCAGCTTGGATCGGGGGGTAGGCGGCTACACCTTC
D: NA; V: TRBV7-9; size: NA; J: TRBJ1-1; CDR3: CASSSRQRLNTEAFF; DNA: TGTGCCAGCAGCTCTAGACAGCGTCTGAACACTGAAGCTTTCTTT
D: NA; V: TRBV7-9; size: NA; J: TRBJ2-7; CDR3: CASSLGEGLGYEQYF; DNA: TGTGCCAGCAGCTTAGGTGAGGGCCTCGGGTACGAGCAGTACTTC